This TCR beta chain was sequenced in a study of Graves' ophthalmopathy and Graves' hyperthyroidism. Study-wide results and caveats: Its predictions of ophthalmopathy progression gave the model 60% to 71% sensitivity and about 72% specificity. Most expanded clonotypes from thyroid (those above 0.001 frequency) were also found in blood.

This clonotype came up many times. Its specificity is unknown. CDR3 length equals 15 residues. Trimming left V 8 bases short and J 5 bases short, with 21 bases between. Reliance was placed on clinical symptoms, serum thyroxine, TRAb, thyroid ultrasound and orbital computed tomography for diagnosis. Beta-chain TCR CDR3 regions were amplified from RNA transcripts. HTBI primers were employed in first-round RT-PCR, then a second-round multiplex PCR followed. Using its own MiXCR run on the multiplex PCR reads, TCRdb lists one record per CDR3 protein. This sample has 300,000 to 500,000 distinct CDR3 sequences; 15% occur once, and the top ten carry approximately 7%.

The TCR sequence derives from a woman younger than 30 with stable Graves' hyperthyroidism. The V call is TRBV12-3 or TRBV12-4, the J call TRBJ1-2, with unresolved D. The specimen sequenced was peripheral blood. The CDR3 bases are TGTGCCAGCGCGGACGGCGTAATTGCACTGTATGGCTACACCTTC. It codes for CASADGVIALYGYTF.